Listed below are T cell receptor beta chains from one sample, sequenced in a study of control samples from healthy donors and cancer patients. Libraries were prepared by immunoSEQ multiplex PCR; TCRdb keeps only in-frame clonotypes and omits some of them. This sample has under 150,000 clones, with around nine tenths found just once. The sequencing sample was made of blood. These receptor sequences come from a woman in her 70s in good health. CDR3s include the opening cysteine and the closing phenylalanine or tryptophan. The D gene is left open where the match is weak. The listing skips clone size in some rows; elsewhere it reads once, few, many or a size class.

abundance: .
j_gene: TRBJ1-6
v_gene: TRBV7-3
d_gene: .
CDR3aa: CASSLRRNSPLHF
CDR3nt: TGTGCCAGCAGCTTACGAAGGAATTCACCCCTCCACTTT

abundance: .
j_gene: TRBJ2-1
v_gene: TRBV6-5
d_gene: .
CDR3aa: CASSYSDPGIPFF
CDR3nt: TGTGCCAGCAGTTACTCGGACCCAGGGATACCGTTCTTC

abundance: .
j_gene: TRBJ2-5
v_gene: TRBV9
d_gene: .
CDR3aa: CASSVAEGSPYF
CDR3nt: .

abundance: once
j_gene: TRBJ2-5
v_gene: TRBV3-1/TRBV3-2
d_gene: .
CDR3aa: CASSRLIETQYF
CDR3nt: TGTGCCAGCAGCCGGCTTATAGAGACCCAGTACTTC

abundance: .
j_gene: TRBJ1-2
v_gene: TRBV18
d_gene: TRBD1
CDR3aa: CASSGQGDHGYTF
CDR3nt: TGTGCCAGCTCAGGACAGGGGGACCATGGCTACACCTTC

abundance: .
j_gene: TRBJ2-7
v_gene: TRBV7-8
d_gene: .
CDR3aa: CASSLAGDSYEQYF
CDR3nt: TGTGCCAGCAGCTTAGCGGGGGACTCCTACGAGCAGTACTTC

abundance: .
j_gene: TRBJ1-6
v_gene: TRBV5-1
d_gene: .
CDR3aa: CASSFTPENSPLHF
CDR3nt: TGCGCCAGCAGCTTTACACCCGAAAATTCACCCCTCCACTTT

abundance: few
j_gene: TRBJ2-7
v_gene: TRBV9
d_gene: .
CDR3aa: CASSADGTYYEQYF
CDR3nt: TGTGCCAGCAGCGCGGACGGCACCTACTACGAGCAGTACTTC

abundance: .
j_gene: TRBJ2-7
v_gene: TRBV2
d_gene: .
CDR3aa: CASSEPIRSRYEQYF
CDR3nt: TGTGCCAGCAGTGAACCAATCCGGTCCCGATACGAGCAGTACTTC

abundance: .
j_gene: TRBJ2-3
v_gene: TRBV9
d_gene: .
CDR3aa: CASSVEPSSRHTDTQYF
CDR3nt: TGTGCCAGCAGCGTAGAGCCTAGTAGCCGACACACAGATACGCAGTATTTT

abundance: .
j_gene: TRBJ2-5
v_gene: TRBV5-4
d_gene: .
CDR3aa: CASSLGWGLEETQYF
CDR3nt: TGTGCCAGCAGCTTGGGTTGGGGTTTGGAAGAGACCCAGTACTTC

abundance: .
j_gene: TRBJ2-1
v_gene: TRBV11-3
d_gene: .
CDR3aa: CASSLGGSRANEQFF
CDR3nt: TGTGCCAGCAGCTTAGGGGGGTCCAGAGCCAATGAGCAGTTCTTC

abundance: .
j_gene: TRBJ1-1
v_gene: TRBV10-1
d_gene: .
CDR3aa: CASSEGYTEAFF
CDR3nt: TGCGCCAGCTCTGAAGGGTACACTGAAGCTTTCTTT

abundance: .
j_gene: TRBJ2-3
v_gene: TRBV6-1
d_gene: TRBD2
CDR3aa: CASSEHLAGATDTQYF
CDR3nt: TGTGCCAGCAGTGAGCATCTAGCGGGGGCCACAGATACGCAGTATTTT

abundance: .
j_gene: TRBJ1-3
v_gene: TRBV5-1
d_gene: .
CDR3aa: CASSLEYSSGNTIYF
CDR3nt: TGCGCCAGCAGCTTGGAGTACAGCTCTGGAAACACCATATATTTT

abundance: .
j_gene: TRBJ1-6
v_gene: TRBV6-6
d_gene: .
CDR3aa: CASSPRLAESSYNSPLHF
CDR3nt: TGTGCCAGCAGTCCGCGGTTGGCCGAGAGCTCCTATAATTCACCCCTCCACTTT

abundance: few
j_gene: TRBJ2-7
v_gene: TRBV19
d_gene: TRBD1
CDR3aa: CASSAGTGGSYEQYF
CDR3nt: TGTGCCAGTAGTGCCGGGACAGGGGGCTCCTACGAGCAGTACTTC

abundance: .
j_gene: TRBJ1-1
v_gene: TRBV7-2
d_gene: .
CDR3aa: CASSLGRTNTEAFF
CDR3nt: TGTGCCAGCAGCTTAGGGAGGACGAACACTGAAGCTTTCTTT

abundance: .
j_gene: TRBJ2-2
v_gene: TRBV6-6
d_gene: TRBD2
CDR3aa: CASKQRGDGTGELFF
CDR3nt: TGTGCCAGCAAGCAGCGGGGGGACGGGACCGGGGAGCTGTTTTTT

abundance: few
j_gene: TRBJ2-2
v_gene: TRBV4-3
d_gene: .
CDR3aa: CASSQRVNTGELFF
CDR3nt: TGCGCCAGCAGCCAAAGGGTGAACACCGGGGAGCTGTTTTTT

abundance: .
j_gene: TRBJ2-3
v_gene: TRBV10-1
d_gene: TRBD1
CDR3aa: CASQRKVGVFGTGSTDTQYF
CDR3nt: TGCGCCAGCCAACGAAAGGTTGGCGTTTTCGGGACAGGATCCACAGATACGCAGTATTTT

abundance: .
j_gene: TRBJ2-2
v_gene: TRBV19
d_gene: .
CDR3aa: CASRVLRGGAPGELFF
CDR3nt: TGTGCCAGTAGGGTTCTGAGAGGGGGGGCCCCCGGGGAGCTGTTTTTT

abundance: .
j_gene: TRBJ1-2
v_gene: TRBV6-5
d_gene: .
CDR3aa: CASRENYGYTF
CDR3nt: TGTGCCAGCAGGGAGAACTATGGCTACACCTTC

abundance: .
j_gene: TRBJ1-1
v_gene: TRBV11-2
d_gene: .
CDR3aa: CASSFPGIGTEAFF
CDR3nt: TGTGCCAGCAGCTTCCCGGGTATCGGCACTGAAGCTTTCTTT

abundance: .
j_gene: TRBJ1-2
v_gene: TRBV5-6
d_gene: .
CDR3aa: CASSSNFLPGHGYTF
CDR3nt: TGTGCCAGCAGCTCAAATTTCCTCCCGGGGCATGGCTACACCTTC

abundance: once
j_gene: TRBJ1-1
v_gene: TRBV5-5
d_gene: .
CDR3aa: CASSLESDTEAFF
CDR3nt: TGTGCCAGCAGCTTGGAGTCGGACACTGAAGCTTTCTTT

abundance: once
j_gene: TRBJ2-4
v_gene: TRBV10-3
d_gene: .
CDR3aa: CAISEILQAATQYF
CDR3nt: TGTGCCATCAGTGAGATACTACAGGCAGCTACTCAGTACTTC

abundance: .
j_gene: TRBJ1-2
v_gene: TRBV7-8
d_gene: .
CDR3aa: CASSTGLLAGGYTF
CDR3nt: TGTGCCAGCAGCACGGGACTCCTAGCAGGTGGCTACACCTTC

abundance: .
j_gene: TRBJ2-3
v_gene: TRBV4-1
d_gene: TRBD2
CDR3aa: CASRGGGGTTQYF
CDR3nt: TGCGCCAGCAGGGGGGGCGGGGGGACTACGCAGTATTTT

abundance: .
j_gene: TRBJ1-1
v_gene: TRBV14
d_gene: .
CDR3aa: CASSQATRGNMRGTEAFF
CDR3nt: TGTGCCAGCAGCCAAGCGACCCGGGGGAACATGAGGGGCACTGAAGCTTTCTTT

abundance: .
j_gene: TRBJ1-1
v_gene: TRBV4-1
d_gene: .
CDR3aa: CASSQSGGGTEAFF
CDR3nt: TGCGCCAGCAGCCAAAGTGGTGGAGGCACTGAAGCTTTCTTT

abundance: once
j_gene: TRBJ2-3
v_gene: TRBV6-1
d_gene: TRBD2
CDR3aa: CASSERGDTDTQYF
CDR3nt: TGTGCCAGCAGTGAGCGGGGGGACACAGATACGCAGTATTTT

abundance: once
j_gene: TRBJ2-6
v_gene: TRBV11-2
d_gene: .
CDR3aa: CASSLELRPSGANVLTF
CDR3nt: TGTGCCAGCAGCTTAGAGTTGCGCCCCTCTGGGGCCAACGTCCTGACTTTC

abundance: .
j_gene: TRBJ1-3
v_gene: TRBV3-1/TRBV3-2
d_gene: .
CDR3aa: CASSQDKGNTIYF
CDR3nt: TGTGCCAGCAGCCAAGATAAGGGGAACACCATATATTTT

abundance: .
j_gene: TRBJ1-2
v_gene: TRBV2
d_gene: .
CDR3aa: CASSDTQGNYGYTF
CDR3nt: TGTGCCAGCAGTGATACGCAGGGGAACTATGGCTACACCTTC

abundance: .
j_gene: TRBJ2-2
v_gene: TRBV11-3
d_gene: TRBD2
CDR3aa: CASSPLAGGPGTGELFF
CDR3nt: TGTGCCAGCAGCCCCCTGGCGGGGGGGCCCGGAACCGGGGAGCTGTTTTTT

abundance: .
j_gene: TRBJ2-2
v_gene: TRBV6-5
d_gene: TRBD2
CDR3aa: CAILAGGPSGELFF
CDR3nt: TGTGCCATTTTAGCGGGGGGACCTTCTGGGGAGCTGTTTTTT

abundance: .
j_gene: TRBJ1-6
v_gene: TRBV6-2/TRBV6-3
d_gene: .
CDR3aa: CASSYSTGRSSYNSPLHF
CDR3nt: TGTGCCAGCAGTTACTCGACAGGCCGAAGCTCCTATAATTCACCCCTCCACTTT

abundance: .
j_gene: TRBJ1-5
v_gene: TRBV2
d_gene: .
CDR3aa: CASSPLHSNQPQHF
CDR3nt: TGTGCCAGCAGCCCCCTTCATAGCAATCAGCCCCAGCATTTT

abundance: .
j_gene: TRBJ2-5
v_gene: TRBV2
d_gene: TRBD2
CDR3aa: CASRAGTSVEETQYF
CDR3nt: TGTGCCAGCAGGGCCGGGACTAGCGTAGAGGAGACCCAGTACTTC

abundance: .
j_gene: TRBJ1-1
v_gene: TRBV29-1
d_gene: .
CDR3aa: CSGLDEEVEAFF
CDR3nt: TGCAGCGGGCTGGATGAGGAGGTGGAAGCTTTCTTT

abundance: once
j_gene: TRBJ1-1
v_gene: TRBV6-2/TRBV6-3
d_gene: .
CDR3aa: CASSYGGALTGIRTEAFF
CDR3nt: TGTGCCAGCAGTTATGGTGGAGCCTTAACAGGGATTCGAACTGAAGCTTTCTTT

abundance: .
j_gene: TRBJ2-1
v_gene: TRBV5-5
d_gene: TRBD1
CDR3aa: CASSNGWDRGWGSEEQFF
CDR3nt: TGTGCCAGCAGCAACGGTTGGGACAGGGGATGGGGTTCAGAGGAGCAGTTCTTC

abundance: .
j_gene: TRBJ2-2
v_gene: TRBV6-1
d_gene: .
CDR3aa: CASSEVGPNTGELFF
CDR3nt: TGTGCCAGCAGTGAAGTGGGACCTAACACCGGGGAGCTGTTTTTT

abundance: .
j_gene: TRBJ2-5
v_gene: TRBV19
d_gene: TRBD1
CDR3aa: CASSIASGGGETQYF
CDR3nt: TGTGCCAGTAGTATAGCTTCAGGGGGCGGGGAGACCCAGTACTTC

abundance: once
j_gene: TRBJ2-3
v_gene: TRBV9
d_gene: .
CDR3aa: CASSVAQRTDTQYF
CDR3nt: TGTGCCAGCAGCGTAGCTCAACGCACAGATACGCAGTATTTT

abundance: .
j_gene: TRBJ2-7
v_gene: TRBV19
d_gene: TRBD1
CDR3aa: CASSPTDRGSYEQYF
CDR3nt: TGTGCCAGTAGTCCAACGGACAGGGGATCCTACGAGCAGTACTTC

abundance: .
j_gene: TRBJ2-5
v_gene: TRBV2
d_gene: .
CDR3aa: CASSGMDGSTQETQYF
CDR3nt: TGTGCCAGCAGTGGGATGGACGGCTCCACCCAAGAGACCCAGTACTTC

abundance: .
j_gene: TRBJ2-2
v_gene: TRBV7-6
d_gene: TRBD2
CDR3aa: CASSLAASGIGELFF
CDR3nt: TGTGCCAGCAGCTTAGCGGCTAGCGGAATCGGGGAGCTGTTTTTT

abundance: .
j_gene: TRBJ1-1
v_gene: TRBV6-2/TRBV6-3
d_gene: .
CDR3aa: CASSPRVEWTEAFF
CDR3nt: TGTGCCAGCAGCCCCAGGGTTGAGTGGACTGAAGCTTTCTTT

abundance: .
j_gene: TRBJ1-1
v_gene: TRBV6-1
d_gene: .
CDR3aa: CASSEAGAGREAFF
CDR3nt: TGTGCCAGCAGTGAAGCGGGGGCAGGCCGTGAAGCTTTCTTT

abundance: .
j_gene: TRBJ1-6
v_gene: TRBV18
d_gene: .
CDR3aa: CASSPGVGSSYNSPLHF
CDR3nt: TGTGCCAGCTCACCCGGCGTGGGGAGCTCCTATAATTCACCCCTCCACTTT

abundance: .
j_gene: TRBJ2-5
v_gene: TRBV2
d_gene: .
CDR3aa: CATTQGSGGQETRYF
CDR3nt: TGTGCCACCACGCAGGGATCGGGTGGGCAAGAGACCCGGTACTTC

abundance: .
j_gene: TRBJ1-1
v_gene: TRBV6-5
d_gene: .
CDR3aa: CASNTQMNTEAFF
CDR3nt: TGTGCCAGCAATACCCAGATGAACACTGAAGCTTTCTTT

abundance: .
j_gene: TRBJ2-1
v_gene: TRBV5-1
d_gene: TRBD2
CDR3aa: CASSFGPLTSGGASYNEQFF
CDR3nt: TGCGCCAGCAGCTTTGGCCCTTTGACTAGCGGGGGCGCCAGCTACAATGAGCAGTTCTTC

abundance: .
j_gene: TRBJ1-1
v_gene: TRBV15
d_gene: .
CDR3aa: CATSRDLVGEGTEAFF
CDR3nt: TGTGCCACCAGCAGAGATCTTGTGGGGGAGGGTACTGAAGCTTTCTTT

abundance: .
j_gene: TRBJ1-3
v_gene: TRBV19
d_gene: .
CDR3aa: CASTGPPPFGQISGNTIYF
CDR3nt: TGTGCCAGTACCGGCCCACCCCCTTTCGGGCAGATCTCTGGAAACACCATATATTTT